These T cell receptor beta chains were read from a single sample in a study of CD8+ T cells in alopecia areata. The repertoire was sequenced with immunoSEQ multiplex PCR; TCRdb's copy has only in-frame clones and lacks some. The sample lists under 200,000 clones, around three fifths occurring once. The sequences come from CD4+ T cells sorted from blood, collected at week 4, from a patient treated with tofacitinib. These receptors all stem from a human donor with alopecia areata. The CDR3 runs from the conserved cysteine through the conserved F or W. The size of a clone is reported for some rows only, either as once, few or many, or as a class for expanded clones.

v_call clone_size cdr3_aa
TRBV7-2 - CASSLGTGGYGYTF
TRBV10-2 - CASSPARPSGGSTGELFF
TRBV20-1 - CSATGGTNKFF
TRBV5-1 few CASSPGTGVFDTEAFF
TRBV29-1 few CSTAWVEETQYF
TRBV29-1 - CSARRTSTDTQYF
TRBV7-2 - CASSLGIEQYF
TRBV29-1 - CSVCTGTEAFF
TRBV29-1 - CSVDGDSTGELFF
TRBV7-2 - CASKRGSNEKLFF
TRBV29-1 - CSASRTGASYEQYF
TRBV9 - CASSEESTTQYF
TRBV6-5 - CASSYDRGRVEETQYF
TRBV6-5 few CASTPTDRGNSPLHF
TRBV5-1 few CASSRDRDNEKLFF
TRBV25-1 - CASIVEVGGYTF
TRBV5-5 - CASSLLGRIQYF